A single sample is the source of the 18 T cell receptor beta chains below, sequenced in a study of Graves' ophthalmopathy and Graves' hyperthyroidism. For repertoire sequencing, the TCR beta CDR3 regions were amplified from RNA transcripts. First-round RT-PCR used HTBI primers; second-round multiplex PCR followed. TCRdb reprocessed the multiplex PCR reads with MiXCR, giving one entry per CDR3 protein. The data contain over a million distinct CDR3 sequences, less than 45% of them singletons. What was sequenced was peripheral blood or thyroid tissue (not recorded which). These receptors were collected from an adult man with Graves' hyperthyroidism.

Details on this clonotype: A read error may explain this, as a much larger clone is one base away. The chain uses TRBV7-2 and TRBJ2-7; D unresolved. The CDR3 is made up of 12 amino acids. Germline V gene sequence: CDR1 SGHTA, CDR2 FQGNSA. The CDR3 sequence is CASGLVSREQYF. In nucleotides, the CDR3 is TGTGCCAGCGGCTTAGTGTCACGCGAGCAGTACTTC. Based on the CDR3 plus reference TRBV7-2 and TRBJ2-7, the full variable domain is GAGVSQSPSNKVTEKGKDVELRCDPISGHTALYWYRQSLGQGLEFLIYFQGNSAPDKSGLPSDRFSAERTGGSVSTLTIQRTQQEDSAVYLCASGLVSREQYFGPGTRLTVT.

Only a few counts were recorded for this clonotype. V and J are TRBV10-3 and TRBJ2-3; the D call may be TRBD1 or TRBD2 (5 bases each). Per germline, CDR1 ENHRY and CDR2 SYGVKD. This CDR3 comprises 14 residues. V was shortened by 2 bases and J by 1 base, with 7 bases between the two germline ends. The CDR3: CAISERGGTDTQYF. CDR3 DNA: TGTGCCATCAGTGAGCGGGGCGGCACAGATACGCAGTATTTT.

In its sample, this clonotype was seen many times. V is TRBV15 and J is TRBJ1-2; D ambiguous. V lost 5 bases to trimming and J lost 0 bases, with 10 bases between them. This CDR3 contains 14 residues. Germline CDR1 LNHNV, CDR2 YYDKDF (reference sequence). As DNA, the CDR3 is TGTGCCACCAGCTCTAGCAGACCTAACTATGGCTACACCTTC. Amino acid sequence: CATSSSRPNYGYTF.

The chain employs TRBV29-1 and TRBJ2-1; 9 bases are shared with TRBD1. Per the germline V gene, CDR1 is SQVTM and CDR2 is ANQGSEA. The V gene end was trimmed by 4 bases and the J gene end by 10 bases; junction bases not matched to a gene: 8. The CDR3 spans 13 residues. CDR3 loop: CSVVDRGSGEQFF. In DNA, the CDR3 is TGCAGCGTTGTAGACAGGGGGTCTGGCGAGCAGTTCTTC.

This clonotype was observed many times. The rearrangement uses TRBV12-3 or TRBV12-4 and TRBJ1-2, with D unresolved. This CDR3 contains 15 residues. V was trimmed by 2 bases and J by 7 bases, leaving 17 bases between them. The CDR3 nucleotides read TGTGCCAGCAGTTTATCAGCAGGACTCCTTGGTGGCTACACCTTC. Translated: CASSLSAGLLGGYTF.

In DNA, the CDR3 is TGCAGCGTAGTGGACAGGTATGGTCAGCCCCAGCATTTT. Translation: CSVVDRYGQPQHF. The chain uses TRBV29-1 and TRBJ1-5, with TRBD1 matching 7 bases. Trimming at V came to 6 bases and at J to 6 bases, leaving 8 bases not matched to a gene. Germline loops: CDR1 SQVTM, CDR2 ANQGSEA. The CDR3 extends over 13 amino acids.

This clonotype is a singleton in its sample. A much larger clone differs from this one at a single base, so this may be a read error. The rearrangement links TRBV2 to TRBJ2-7; 8 bases agree with TRBD1. CDR3 length: 16 amino acids. Germline V gene data show CDR1 as SNHLY and CDR2 as FYNNEI. The CDR3 DNA follows: TGTGCCATCAGTGACGGACAGGGACGGTCAATCTACGAGCAGTACTTC. This encodes CAISDGQGRSIYEQYF.

V and J are TRBV9 and TRBJ2-7; 9 bases line up with TRBD2. This CDR3 spans 13 amino acids. After removal of 7 bases from V and 4 bases from J, the junction contained 6 bases not matched to a gene. The germline V gene has CDR1 SGDLS and CDR2 YYNGEE. In DNA, the CDR3 is TGTGCCAGCGGGGGGACTAGCTGGTACGAGCAGTACTTC. Its translation: CASGGTSWYEQYF.

The chain is built from TRBV10-3 and TRBJ2-7; tentatively, D is TRBD2 (7 bases). Germline lookup yields CDR1 ENHRY and CDR2 SYGVKD. CDR3 size: 15 residues. Trimming took off 6 bases at V and 3 bases at J, with 18 bases between the two ends. This CDR3 is CAIRAGAGAGYEQYF. The DNA for the CDR3 is TGTGCCATCAGGGCGGGGGCGGGAGCTGGCTACGAGCAGTACTTC.

This rearrangement joins TRBV11-2 to TRBJ1-1; no definite D call. The germline V gene has CDR1 SGHAT and CDR2 FQNNGV. Between the trimmed V and J ends, which lost 2 bases and 4 bases, there was a span of 8 bases. The CDR3 consists of 13 residues. The DNA for the CDR3 is TGTGCCAGCAGCTTAAGCAGGCGCACTGAAGCTTTCTTT. This sequence encodes CASSLSRRTEAFF.

This clonotype was seen a handful of times. The chain employs TRBV10-2 and TRBJ1-2; D remains ambiguous. Germline assignment: CDR1 WSHSY and CDR2 SAAADI. V gave up 2 bases and J gave up 3 bases, with 10 bases separating them. The CDR3 is 14 residues long. In DNA, the CDR3 is TGCGCCAGCAGTGAGCCGGACGGAGACTATGGCTACACCTTC. Its translation: CASSEPDGDYGYTF.

The chain has TRBV18 and TRBJ2-5; TRBD1 matches 7 bases. The J segment lost 2 bases and the V segment lost 5 bases, leaving 14 bases of the junction unmatched. This CDR3 has 17 amino acids. Germline V gene lookup returns CDR1 KGHSH and CDR2 LQKENI. The chain's CDR3 is CASSFLYSGTDQETQYF. Here the CDR3 DNA reads TGTGCCAGCTCATTTCTGTACTCCGGGACAGATCAAGAGACCCAGTACTTC.

This clonotype was recorded a few times. The chain joins TRBV6-5 to TRBJ1-5; D ambiguous. The CDR3 totals 15 residues. Germline loops: CDR1 MNHEY, CDR2 SVGAGI. With 6 bases removed from V and 1 base from J, the gap between germline ends came to 13 bases. The CDR3 here is CASSPRGVSNQPQHF. CDR3 DNA sequence: TGTGCCAGCAGCCCCCGCGGGGTAAGCAATCAGCCCCAGCATTTT.

This clonotype was seen at least ten times. The chain has TRBV6-5 and TRBJ1-4, with 9 bases aligning to TRBD1. The CDR3 loop spans 14 amino acids. The V gene's germline CDR1 is MNHEY and CDR2 SVGAGI. Trimming took 1 base from V and 14 from J; bases not matched to a gene: 8. As DNA, the CDR3 is TGTGCCAGCAGTTACTTCCCGGGACAGGGTGAGCTGTTTTTT. Residues: CASSYFPGQGELFF.

This clonotype has a handful of counts. The V call is TRBV7-3, the J call TRBJ1-5; 12 bases agree with TRBD1. V trimming: 3 bases; J trimming: 11 bases; junction bases outside the gene matches: 8. The CDR3 contains 15 residues. Germline lookup yields CDR1 SGHTA and CDR2 FQGTGA. CDR3 residues: CASSFGTGGEETQHF. CDR3 sequence (DNA): TGTGCCAGCAGCTTCGGGACAGGGGGCGAGGAGACCCAGCATTTT.

This clonotype has a handful of counts. V usage is TRBV20-1 and J usage is TRBJ2-2, with D possibly being TRBD2 (5 bases). This CDR3 is 15 amino acids long. Germline CDR1 is DFQATT and CDR2 is SNEGSKA (reference sequence). Trimming stripped 6 bases from V and 0 bases from J, with 14 bases between. CDR3 DNA: TGCAGTGCCGAGGTAGCGAATGCGAACACCGGGGAGCTGTTTTTT. It translates to CSAEVANANTGELFF.

The chain links TRBV4-3 to TRBJ1-5, with a possible D match to TRBD1 (5 bases). Trimming stripped 3 bases from V and 0 bases from J, with 12 bases between. Germline V lookup: CDR1 LGHNA, CDR2 YSLEER. The CDR3 covers 16 residues. The CDR3 loop is CASSQARDGSNQPQHF. CDR3 in DNA: TGCGCCAGCAGCCAGGCCCGGGACGGTAGCAATCAGCCCCAGCATTTT.

This clonotype appeared many times. The CDR3 is CASSEAKGRDWRDTEAFF. In DNA, the CDR3 is TGTGCCAGCAGTGAAGCAAAGGGCAGGGACTGGAGGGACACTGAAGCTTTCTTT. The rearrangement joins TRBV2 to TRBJ1-1; TRBD1 might be the D (5 bases). The CDR3 is made up of 18 amino acids. V dropped 0 bases and J dropped 3 bases, with 20 bases sitting between them. Germline-derived CDR1 and CDR2 are SNHLY and FYNNEI.